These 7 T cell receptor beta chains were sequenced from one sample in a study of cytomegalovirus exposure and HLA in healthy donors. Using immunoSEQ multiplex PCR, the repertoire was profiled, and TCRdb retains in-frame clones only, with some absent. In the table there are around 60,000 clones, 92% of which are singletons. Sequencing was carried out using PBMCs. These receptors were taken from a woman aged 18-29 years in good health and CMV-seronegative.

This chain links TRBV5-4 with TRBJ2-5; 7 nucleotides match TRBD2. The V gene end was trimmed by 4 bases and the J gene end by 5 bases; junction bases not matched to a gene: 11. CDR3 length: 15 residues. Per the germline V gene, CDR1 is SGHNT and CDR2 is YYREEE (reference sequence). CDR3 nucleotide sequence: TGTGCCAGCAGCCTGACAACTGGGGGAGGGGAGACCCAGTACTTC. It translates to CASSLTTGGGETQYF.

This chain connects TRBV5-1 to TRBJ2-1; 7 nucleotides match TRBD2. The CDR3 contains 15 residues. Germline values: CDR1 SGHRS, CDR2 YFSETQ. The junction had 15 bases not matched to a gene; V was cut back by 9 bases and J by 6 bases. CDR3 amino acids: CATQGEGLSGNEQFF. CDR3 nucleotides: TGCGCCACCCAAGGGGAGGGGCTTTCGGGCAATGAGCAGTTCTTC.

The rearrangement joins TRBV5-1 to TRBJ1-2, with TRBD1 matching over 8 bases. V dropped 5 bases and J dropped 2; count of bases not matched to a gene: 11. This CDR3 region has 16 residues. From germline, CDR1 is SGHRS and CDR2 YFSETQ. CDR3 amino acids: CASSSLPGQENYGYTF. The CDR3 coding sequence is TGCGCCAGCAGTTCGCTTCCGGGACAGGAGAACTATGGCTACACCTTC.

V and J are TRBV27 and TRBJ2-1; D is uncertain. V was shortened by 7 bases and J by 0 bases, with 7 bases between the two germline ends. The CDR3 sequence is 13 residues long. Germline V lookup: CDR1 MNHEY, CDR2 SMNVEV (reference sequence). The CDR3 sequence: CASKLSSYNEQFF. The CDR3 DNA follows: TGTGCCAGCAAACTAAGCTCCTACAATGAGCAGTTCTTC.

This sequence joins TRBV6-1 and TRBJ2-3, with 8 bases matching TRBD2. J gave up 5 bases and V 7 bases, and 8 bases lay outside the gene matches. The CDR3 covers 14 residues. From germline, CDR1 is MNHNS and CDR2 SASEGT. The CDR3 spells CASITGGPIDTQYF. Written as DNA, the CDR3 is TGTGCCAGCATAACGGGAGGGCCAATAGATACGCAGTATTTT.

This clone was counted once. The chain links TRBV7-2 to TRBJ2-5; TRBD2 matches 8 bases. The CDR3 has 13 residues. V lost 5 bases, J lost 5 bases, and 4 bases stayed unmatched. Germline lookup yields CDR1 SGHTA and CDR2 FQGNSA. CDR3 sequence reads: CASSLGLVETQYF. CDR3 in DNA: TGTGCCAGCAGCCTGGGACTAGTCGAGACCCAGTACTTC.

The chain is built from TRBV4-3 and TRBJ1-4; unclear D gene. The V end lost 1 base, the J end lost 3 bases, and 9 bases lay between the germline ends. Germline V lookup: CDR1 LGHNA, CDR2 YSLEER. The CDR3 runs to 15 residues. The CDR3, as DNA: TGCGCCAGCAGCCAAGGGAGGGATCCTAATGAAAAACTGTTTTTT. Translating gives CASSQGRDPNEKLFF.